This T cell receptor beta chain was recovered during a study of CD8+ T cells in alopecia areata. Overall study findings and caveats: Compared with normal scalp, lesional scalp had higher clonality and more expanded CD8+ clones.

The table lists this clone with a few counts. The target antigen is unknown. cDNA serving as the sequencing template came from extracted, reverse transcribed RNA. Assay: immunoSEQ multiplex PCR; the TCRdb copy retains only in-frame clones and omits some. Of about 150,000 clones in the sample, roughly 50% were seen once. The receptor was isolated from a human donor with alopecia areata. Material for sequencing was CD4+ T cells sorted from blood.

CDR3 in DNA: TGCAGCGGTCTAGCGTACCAAGAGACCCAGTACTTC. The encoded protein is CSGLAYQETQYF. This chain uses TRBV29-1 with TRBJ2-5; tentatively, D is TRBD2 (6 bases). In germline, CDR1 is SQVTM, CDR2 ANQGSEA. The CDR3 length is 12 residues. The ends were cut back, 7 bases at V and 0 bases at J, with 9 bases in the middle.